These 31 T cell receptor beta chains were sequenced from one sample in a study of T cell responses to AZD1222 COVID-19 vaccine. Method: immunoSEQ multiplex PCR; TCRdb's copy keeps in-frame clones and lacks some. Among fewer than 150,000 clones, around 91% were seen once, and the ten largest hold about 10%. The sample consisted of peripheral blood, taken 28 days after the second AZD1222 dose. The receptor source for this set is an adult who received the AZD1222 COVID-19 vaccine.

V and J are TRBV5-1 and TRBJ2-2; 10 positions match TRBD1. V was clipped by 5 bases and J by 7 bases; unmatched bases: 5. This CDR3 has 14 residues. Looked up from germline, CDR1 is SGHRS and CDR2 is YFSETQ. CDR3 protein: CASRDRGSIGELFF. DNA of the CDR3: TGCGCCAGCAGGGACAGGGGGTCGATCGGGGAGCTGTTTTTT.

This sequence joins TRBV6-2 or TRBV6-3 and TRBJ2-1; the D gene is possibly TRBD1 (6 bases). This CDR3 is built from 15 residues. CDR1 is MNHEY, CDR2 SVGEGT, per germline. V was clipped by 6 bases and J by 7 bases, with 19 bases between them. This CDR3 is CASSLGTPTRNEQFF. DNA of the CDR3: TGTGCCAGCAGCTTAGGGACACCCACGAGGAATGAGCAGTTCTTC.

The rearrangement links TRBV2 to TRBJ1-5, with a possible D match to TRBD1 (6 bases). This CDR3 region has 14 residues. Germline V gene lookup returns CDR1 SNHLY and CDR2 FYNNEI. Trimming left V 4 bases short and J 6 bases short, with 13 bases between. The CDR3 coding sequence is TGTGCCAGCAGTGTAGGCAGGGGAGGTCAGCCCCAGCATTTT. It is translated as CASSVGRGGQPQHF. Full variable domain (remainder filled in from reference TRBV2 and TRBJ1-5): EPEVTQTPSHQVTQMGQEVILRCVPISNHLYFYWYRQILGQKVEFLVSFYNNEISEKSEIFDDQFSVERPDGSNFTLKIRSTKLEDSAMYFCASSVGRGGQPQHFGDGTRLSIL.

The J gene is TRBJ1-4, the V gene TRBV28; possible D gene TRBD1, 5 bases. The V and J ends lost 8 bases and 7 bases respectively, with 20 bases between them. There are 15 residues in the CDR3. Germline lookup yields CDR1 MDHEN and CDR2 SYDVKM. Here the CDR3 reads CASHPERGVTEKLFF. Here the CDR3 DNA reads TGTGCCAGCCACCCGGAAAGAGGGGTGACTGAAAAACTGTTTTTT.

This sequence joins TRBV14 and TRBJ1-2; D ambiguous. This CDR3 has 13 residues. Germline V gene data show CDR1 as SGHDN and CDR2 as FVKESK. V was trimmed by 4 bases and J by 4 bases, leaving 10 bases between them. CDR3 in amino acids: CASSPPGPYGYTF. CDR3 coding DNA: TGTGCCAGCAGCCCCCCTGGCCCCTATGGCTACACCTTC.

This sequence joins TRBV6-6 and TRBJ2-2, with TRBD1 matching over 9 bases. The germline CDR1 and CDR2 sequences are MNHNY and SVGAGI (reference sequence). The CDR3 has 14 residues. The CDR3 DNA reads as TGTGCTTCGGTGGGGACAGGGCATACCGGGGAGCTGTTTTTT. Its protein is CASVGTGHTGELFF.

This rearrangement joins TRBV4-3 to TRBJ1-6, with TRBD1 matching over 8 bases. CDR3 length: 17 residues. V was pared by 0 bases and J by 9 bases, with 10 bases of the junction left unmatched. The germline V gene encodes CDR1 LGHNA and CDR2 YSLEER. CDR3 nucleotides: TGCGCCAGCAGCCAAGATGTTGGGCAGGGGGCGTCTTCACCCCTCCACTTT. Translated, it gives CASSQDVGQGASSPLHF.

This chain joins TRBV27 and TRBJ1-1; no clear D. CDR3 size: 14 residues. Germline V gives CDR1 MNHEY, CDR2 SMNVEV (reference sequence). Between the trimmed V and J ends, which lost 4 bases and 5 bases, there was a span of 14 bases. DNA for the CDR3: TGTGCCAGCAGTTCTGTCCTGCTCGGGACTGAAGCTTTCTTT. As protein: CASSSVLLGTEAFF.

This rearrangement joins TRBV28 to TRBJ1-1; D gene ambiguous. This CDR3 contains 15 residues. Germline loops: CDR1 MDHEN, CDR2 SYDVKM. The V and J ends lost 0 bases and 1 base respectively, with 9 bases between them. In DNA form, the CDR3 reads TGTGCCAGCAGTTTATGGAGAGGAGGGAACACTGAAGCTTTCTTT. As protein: CASSLWRGGNTEAFF.

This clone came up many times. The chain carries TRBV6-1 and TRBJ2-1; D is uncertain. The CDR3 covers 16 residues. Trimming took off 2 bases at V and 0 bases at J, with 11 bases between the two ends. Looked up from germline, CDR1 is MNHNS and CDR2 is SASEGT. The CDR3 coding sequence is TGTGCCAGCAGTGAAAGGAGCGTTGACTCCTACAATGAGCAGTTCTTC. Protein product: CASSERSVDSYNEQFF.

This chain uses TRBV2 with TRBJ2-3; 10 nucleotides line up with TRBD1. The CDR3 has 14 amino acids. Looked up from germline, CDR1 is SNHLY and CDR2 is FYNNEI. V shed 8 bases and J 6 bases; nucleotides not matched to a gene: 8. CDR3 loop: CASQGDRGFDTQYF. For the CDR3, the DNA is TGTGCCAGCCAAGGGGACAGGGGTTTCGATACGCAGTATTTT. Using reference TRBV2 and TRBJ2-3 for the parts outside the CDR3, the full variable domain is EPEVTQTPSHQVTQMGQEVILRCVPISNHLYFYWYRQILGQKVEFLVSFYNNEISEKSEIFDDQFSVERPDGSNFTLKIRSTKLEDSAMYFCASQGDRGFDTQYFGPGTRLTVL.

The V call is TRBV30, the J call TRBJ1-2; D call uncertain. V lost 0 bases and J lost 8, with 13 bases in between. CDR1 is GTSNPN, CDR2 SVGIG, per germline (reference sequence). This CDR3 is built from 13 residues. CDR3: CAWSVRAAGGYTF. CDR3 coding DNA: TGTGCCTGGAGTGTGAGGGCCGCGGGGGGCTACACCTTC.

The CDR3 nucleotides are TGTGCCAGTAATTTCGCGACACCGAACACTGAAGCTTTCTTT. This translates into CASNFATPNTEAFF. The chain recombines TRBV19 with TRBJ1-1; D not resolved. The CDR3 spans 14 residues. Germline loops: CDR1 LNHDA, CDR2 SQIVND (reference sequence). The V gene lost 7 bases and the J gene lost 1 base, with 13 bases spanning the gap.

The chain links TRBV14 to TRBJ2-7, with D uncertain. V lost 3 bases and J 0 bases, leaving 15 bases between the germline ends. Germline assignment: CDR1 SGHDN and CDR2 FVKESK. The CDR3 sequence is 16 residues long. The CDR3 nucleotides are TGTGCCAGCAGCCACGGGCTCGCCTACCTCTCCTACGAGCAGTACTTC. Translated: CASSHGLAYLSYEQYF.

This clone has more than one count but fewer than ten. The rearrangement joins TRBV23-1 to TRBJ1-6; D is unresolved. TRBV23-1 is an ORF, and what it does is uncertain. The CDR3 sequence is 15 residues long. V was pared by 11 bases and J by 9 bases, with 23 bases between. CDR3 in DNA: TGCGCCCTGACTCGGTTTGCGGCTTTCGGTTCACCCCTCCACTTT. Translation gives CALTRFAAFGSPLHF.

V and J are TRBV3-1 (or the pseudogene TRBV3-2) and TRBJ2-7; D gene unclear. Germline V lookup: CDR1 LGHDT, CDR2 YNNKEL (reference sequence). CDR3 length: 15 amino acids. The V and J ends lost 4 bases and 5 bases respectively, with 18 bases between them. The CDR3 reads CASSPSPLAPHEQYF. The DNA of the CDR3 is TGTGCCAGCAGCCCAAGCCCCTTGGCTCCCCACGAGCAGTACTTC.

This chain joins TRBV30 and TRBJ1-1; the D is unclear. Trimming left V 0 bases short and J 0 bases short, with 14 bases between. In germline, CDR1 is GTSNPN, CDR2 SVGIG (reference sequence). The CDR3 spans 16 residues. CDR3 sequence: CAWSVLGQTMNTEAFF. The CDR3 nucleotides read TGTGCCTGGAGTGTATTAGGGCAGACCATGAACACTGAAGCTTTCTTT.

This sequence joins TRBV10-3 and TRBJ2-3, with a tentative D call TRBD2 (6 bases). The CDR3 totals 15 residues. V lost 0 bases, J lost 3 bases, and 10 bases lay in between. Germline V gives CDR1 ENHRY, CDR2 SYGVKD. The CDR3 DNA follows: TGTGCCATCAGTGAGTCATCTGGGACTACAGATACGCAGTATTTT. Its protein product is CAISESSGTTDTQYF.

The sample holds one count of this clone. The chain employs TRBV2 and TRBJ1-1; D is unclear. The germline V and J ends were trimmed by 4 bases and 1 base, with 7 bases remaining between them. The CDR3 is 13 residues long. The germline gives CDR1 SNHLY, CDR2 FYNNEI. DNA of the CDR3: TGTGCCAGCAGTGGGACCCGGAACACTGAAGCTTTCTTT. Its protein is CASSGTRNTEAFF.

CDR3 nucleotides: TGTGCCAGCAGCCCCCTCCTAGCGGGGGTTACGAACACCGGGGAGCTGTTTTTT. Amino acids: CASSPLLAGVTNTGELFF. The chain uses TRBV28 and TRBJ2-2, with 10 bases that match TRBD2. CDR1 and CDR2 from the germline V gene are MDHEN and SYDVKM. The CDR3 is 18 amino acids. The junction had 10 bases not matched to a gene; V was cut back by 6 bases and J by 0 bases. The variable domain in full, completed from reference TRBV28 and TRBJ2-2, reads DVKVTQSSRYLVKRTGEKVFLECVQDMDHENMFWYRQDPGLGLRLIYFSYDVKMKEKGDIPEGYSVSREKKERFSLILESASTNQTSMYLCASSPLLAGVTNTGELFFGEGSRLTVL.

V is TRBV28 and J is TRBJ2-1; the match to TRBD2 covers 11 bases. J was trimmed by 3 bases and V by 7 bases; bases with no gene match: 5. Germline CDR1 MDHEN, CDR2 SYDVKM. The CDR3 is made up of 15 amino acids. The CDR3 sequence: CASTTGLADYNEQFF. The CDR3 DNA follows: TGTGCCAGCACCACGGGACTAGCGGACTACAATGAGCAGTTCTTC.

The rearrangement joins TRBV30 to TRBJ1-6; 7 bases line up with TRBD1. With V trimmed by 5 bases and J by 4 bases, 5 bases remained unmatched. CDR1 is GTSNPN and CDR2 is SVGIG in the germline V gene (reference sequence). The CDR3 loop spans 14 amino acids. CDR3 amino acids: CAWRQGLYNSPLHF. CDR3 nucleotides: TGTGCCTGGCGACAGGGTCTATATAATTCACCCCTCCACTTT. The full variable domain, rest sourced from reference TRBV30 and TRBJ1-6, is SQTIHQWPATLVQPVGSPLSLECTVEGTSNPNLYWYRQAAGRGLQLLFYSVGIGQISSEVPQNLSASRPQDRQFILSSKKLLLSDSGFYLCAWRQGLYNSPLHFGNGTRLTVT.

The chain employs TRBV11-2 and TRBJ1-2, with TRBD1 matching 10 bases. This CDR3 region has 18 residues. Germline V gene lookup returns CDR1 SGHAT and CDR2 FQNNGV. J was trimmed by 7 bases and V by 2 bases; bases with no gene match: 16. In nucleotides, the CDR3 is TGTGCCAGCAGCTTATGGACGGGACAGGGGCAACGGCCATCTGGCTACACCTTC. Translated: CASSLWTGQGQRPSGYTF.

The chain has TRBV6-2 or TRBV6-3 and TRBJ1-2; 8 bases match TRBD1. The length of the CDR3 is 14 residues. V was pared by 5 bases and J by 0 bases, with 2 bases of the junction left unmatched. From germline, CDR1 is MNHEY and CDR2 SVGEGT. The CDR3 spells CASSVGQANYGYTF. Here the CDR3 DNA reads TGTGCCAGCAGTGTGGGACAGGCTAACTATGGCTACACCTTC.

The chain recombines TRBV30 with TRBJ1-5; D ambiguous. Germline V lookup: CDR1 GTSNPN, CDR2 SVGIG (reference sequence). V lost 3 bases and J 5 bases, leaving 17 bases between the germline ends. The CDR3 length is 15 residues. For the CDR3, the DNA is TGTGCCTGGAGGGGGTTAGCTGGTGGCGATCAGCCCCAGCATTTT. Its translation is CAWRGLAGGDQPQHF.

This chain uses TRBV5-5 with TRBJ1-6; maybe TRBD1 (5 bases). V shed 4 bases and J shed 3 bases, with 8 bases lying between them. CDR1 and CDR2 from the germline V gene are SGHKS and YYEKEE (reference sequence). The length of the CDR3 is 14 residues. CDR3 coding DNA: TGTGCCAGCAGCGGGGGGAACTATAATTCACCCCTCCACTTT. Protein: CASSGGNYNSPLHF.

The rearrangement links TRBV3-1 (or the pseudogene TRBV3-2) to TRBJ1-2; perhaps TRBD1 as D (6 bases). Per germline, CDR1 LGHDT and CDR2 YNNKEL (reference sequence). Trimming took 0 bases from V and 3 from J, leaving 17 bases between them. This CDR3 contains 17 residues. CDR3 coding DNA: TGTGCCAGCAGCCAAGAAGAGGCCGGGACATATTACTATGGCTACACCTTC. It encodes CASSQEEAGTYYYGYTF.

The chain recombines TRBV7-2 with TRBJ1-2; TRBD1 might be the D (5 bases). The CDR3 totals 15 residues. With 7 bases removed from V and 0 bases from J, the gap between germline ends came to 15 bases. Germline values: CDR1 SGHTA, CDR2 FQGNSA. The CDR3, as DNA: TGTGCCAGCACCCCCGGGCAGGGTACTAACTATGGCTACACCTTC. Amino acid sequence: CASTPGQGTNYGYTF.

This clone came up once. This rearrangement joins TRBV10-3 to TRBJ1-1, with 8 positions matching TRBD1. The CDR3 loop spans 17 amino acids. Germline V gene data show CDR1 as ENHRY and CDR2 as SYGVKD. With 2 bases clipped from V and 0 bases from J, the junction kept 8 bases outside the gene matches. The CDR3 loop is CAISEKSGGELNTEAFF. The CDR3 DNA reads TGTGCCATCAGTGAGAAATCAGGGGGCGAGCTGAACACTGAAGCTTTCTTT.

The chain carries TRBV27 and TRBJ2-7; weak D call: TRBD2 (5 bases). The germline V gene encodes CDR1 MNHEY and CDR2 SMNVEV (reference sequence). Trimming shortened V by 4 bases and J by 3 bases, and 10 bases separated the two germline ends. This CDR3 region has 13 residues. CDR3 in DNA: TGTGCCAGCAGTTACGCTAGCAACTACGAGCAGTACTTC. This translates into CASSYASNYEQYF.

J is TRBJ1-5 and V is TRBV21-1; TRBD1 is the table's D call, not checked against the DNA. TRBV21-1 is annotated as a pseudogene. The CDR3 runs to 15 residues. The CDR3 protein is CASSNDRDSNQPQHF. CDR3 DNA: TGTGCCAGCAGCAACGACAGGGATAGCAATCAGCCCCAGCATTTT.